This entry concerns a single TCR beta chain. Germline-derived CDR1 and CDR2 are MNHEY and SMNVEV (reference sequence). V gave up 8 bases and J gave up 2 bases, with 28 bases separating them. The CDR3 totals 19 residues. Per the original methods: Reference gene primers were amplified, and this amplification served to estimate nucleated cell counts. Only in-frame clones appear in the TCRdb table, and some are missing; sequencing was by immunoSEQ multiplex PCR. V and J calls and clone size come straight from that table; D and trimming were deduced from the DNA. The sample contains about 73,000 clones, 82% of which appear only once. This record belongs to a study of blood T cell repertoires in COVID-19. Study at large: Both acute and convalescent COVID-19 samples were obtained from the United States, Italy and Spain.

V and J are TRBV27 and TRBJ1-3, with TRBD1 as a possible D gene (5 bases). The TCR comes from a woman aged 60-75 years with acute or convalescent COVID-19. Sequencing used peripheral blood. For the CDR3, the DNA is TGTGCCAGCCTCCTCGACGGGGGTGGGGCGGGTCTGCCTGGAAACACCATATATTTT. Translating gives CASLLDGGGAGLPGNTIYF.